The clone carrying this TCR beta chain was detected a few times. Trimming at V came to 2 bases and at J to 3 bases, leaving 0 bases not matched to a gene. The CDR3 runs 13 residues. Per germline, CDR1 MNHEY and CDR2 SVGEGT. Relapsing-remitting disease, either stable or active, was present in the treatment-naive patients who were the multiple sclerosis controls. The entry originates in a study of CD8 T cells in Susac syndrome. Reverse transcription used about 0.45 to 1 ug RNA and random hexamers. TCRdb recomputed calls from the immunoSEQ multiplex PCR reads with MiXCR, one row per CDR3 protein. Counted here are 200,000 to 250,000 distinct CDR3 sequences, roughly 90% occurring once; the ten biggest clones make up 0.1% to 0.15%.

The sample consisted of CD8+ T cells from PBMCs. The receptor was isolated from a human donor with multiple sclerosis. This chain links TRBV6-2 or TRBV6-3 with TRBJ2-7; 8 bases agree with TRBD2. CDR3 amino acids: CASSYGTSYEQYF. The DNA of the CDR3 is TGTGCCAGCAGTTACGGGACTAGCTACGAGCAGTACTTC.